This paragraph reports one T cell receptor (beta chain). The antigen this receptor binds is unknown. No per-base quality is available; no much larger clone lies one base away. The V end gives up 3 bases and the J end 7 bases, leaving 7 bases in the junction not matched to a gene. From cysteine to phenylalanine, the CDR3 is 14 amino acids long. The kept DNA is CDR3 alone, 42 bases in frame from the first base. CDR1 SEHNR and CDR2 FQNEAQ were looked up in the germline V gene (reference sequence). This sample was taken from a study of blood T cell repertoires in COVID-19 (dated by TCRdb to the early 2020s). For the study in its entirety: The collaborator samples originated in the United States, Italy and Spain and spanned the acute and convalescent phases of COVID-19. The prospective study material was composed of cDNA or gDNA derived from T cells, B-cell-depleted T cells, or PBMCs. Deeply sampled blood TCRbeta repertoires from subjects exposed to, actively infected with, or recovered from COVID-19 were included in the dataset. The repertoires were made available in a free public database intended to serve as a resource for research on the immune response to SARS-CoV-2. Samples came from the ongoing ImmuneRACE study (first 160 participants) plus 1,254 subjects from 6 global collaborators. Sample metadata almost always included a de-identified subject ID, COVID-19 status, age in years and sex. Where available, HLA class I and class II types were taken from metadata supplied by the sample provider and were not determined by assay-based typing. Study-level results and caveats: Clinical and demographic metadata were provided uncurated, with the amount varying by source and participant.

TCRbeta CDR3 regions were amplified from genomic DNA using the immunoSEQ Assay, a bias-controlled multiplex PCR. Under the source paper's analysis protocol: Nucleated cell counts per sample were estimated from amplification of reference gene primers within the assay. To quantify the absolute abundance of each unique TCRbeta CDR3 rearrangement, sequence reads were collapsed and filtered. For each sample, productive Simpson clonality was calculated as the square root of Simpson's diversity index over productive rearrangements. TCRdb stores this immuneACCESS table with in-frame sequences only. Part of the clones is absent; in the studies checked, under half of the shortfall reflects unresolved V genes, and no reason is known for the rest. V, J and clone size reflect that table, while D and trimming were determined from the DNA. Here the sample has over 150,000 clones; 86% occur a single time. The ten largest account for roughly 7% of the sample.

Collaborating institutions collected whole blood in K2EDTA tubes following their own protocols. Collaborator samples were shipped for TCRbeta analysis as frozen whole blood, isolated PBMCs, or DNA extracted from either sample type. The sequence derives from a man aged 50 to 60 with active or convalescent COVID-19. Sequencing input: peripheral blood. Recombination joined TRBV7-9 with TRBJ1-2; 8 of the junction bases match TRBD1. The CDR3 has the sequence CASSFPGGSSGYTF. Here is the DNA: TGTGCCAGCAGCTTTCCAGGGGGCAGTTCTGGCTACACCTTC.